Each of the 14 T cell receptor beta chains below was sequenced from the same sample in a study of cytomegalovirus exposure and HLA in healthy donors. Primers included in the PCR were 60 Vbeta and 13 Jbeta primers. The data were produced by immunoSEQ multiplex PCR, yet TCRdb's version contains in-frame clones alone and is incomplete. The sample lists 110,000 or so clones, more than 65% occurring once. The source material was PBMCs. The receptors were gathered from a man aged 35-49 years in good health and CMV-seropositive.

The chain employs TRBV2 and TRBJ1-3; D unresolved. Germline V gives CDR1 SNHLY, CDR2 FYNNEI. Trimming took 6 bases from V and 3 from J, leaving 6 bases between them. The CDR3 extends over 12 amino acids. CDR3 bases: TGTGCCAGCAGAGCGGGTGGAAACACCATATATTTT. It translates to CASRAGGNTIYF.

J is TRBJ2-2 and V is TRBV7-2; 9 nucleotides line up with TRBD2. The CDR3 is 15 residues long. Germline trimming cut 5 bases from V and 7 bases from J; bases unmatched to any gene: 8. Germline-derived CDR1 and CDR2 are SGHTA and FQGNSA. In DNA, the CDR3 is TGTGCCAGCAGCCTCTCAAGCGGGAGGAACGGGGAGCTGTTTTTT. Amino acid sequence: CASSLSSGRNGELFF.

The gene calls are TRBV7-2 and TRBJ1-2; 8 bases fit TRBD1. The ends lost 5 bases at V and 4 bases at J; junction bases unmatched: 3. Germline-derived CDR1 and CDR2 are SGHTA and FQGNSA. The CDR3 loop spans 13 amino acids. For the CDR3, the DNA is TGTGCCAGCAGCCCGGACAGGGCCTATGGCTACACCTTC. Translating it yields CASSPDRAYGYTF.

This clone turned up a few times. The chain carries TRBV28 and TRBJ2-2, with 10 bases aligning to TRBD1. Germline V lookup: CDR1 MDHEN, CDR2 SYDVKM. J gave up 4 bases and V 0 bases, and 2 bases lay outside the gene matches. This CDR3 has 16 amino acids. The CDR3 DNA reads TGTGCCAGCAGTTTATGGGGGACAGGGGTCACCGGGGAGCTGTTTTTT. As protein: CASSLWGTGVTGELFF.

This chain links TRBV5-5 with TRBJ1-1; D is possibly TRBD1 (5 bases). V lost 1 base to trimming and J lost 1 base, with 5 bases between them. CDR3 length: 13 amino acids. Germline-derived CDR1 and CDR2 are SGHKS and YYEKEE (reference sequence). CDR3: CASSLQGNTEAFF. In nucleotides, the CDR3 is TGTGCCAGCAGCTTGCAGGGGAACACTGAAGCTTTCTTT.

This clone is labeled medium-sized. The gene calls are TRBV29-1 and TRBJ2-7; TRBD2 agrees at 9 bases. The CDR3 is made up of 17 amino acids. Germline V gene lookup returns CDR1 SQVTM and CDR2 ANQGSEA. Unmatched junction bases numbered 19, after V lost 4 bases and J lost 6 bases. DNA for the CDR3: TGCAGCGTTGTGAACCCGGGACTAGCTAGGGTTGGGGTCGAGCAGTACTTC. It specifies CSVVNPGLARVGVEQYF.

This chain connects TRBV19 to TRBJ1-4; 9 nucleotides line up with TRBD1. Germline V gene data show CDR1 as LNHDA and CDR2 as SQIVND (reference sequence). The CDR3 consists of 17 residues. After removal of 5 bases from V and 6 bases from J, the junction contained 13 bases not matched to a gene. CDR3 region: CASSAPRLRTGDEKLFF. CDR3 DNA sequence: TGTGCCAGTAGTGCCCCCCGGCTGAGGACAGGGGATGAAAAACTGTTTTTT.

Here the CDR3 DNA reads TGTGCCAGCAGCGGCGGGACAGGGGGCGTTACCTACGAGCAGTACTTC. Translating it yields CASSGGTGGVTYEQYF. V usage is TRBV9 and J usage is TRBJ2-7; 12 nucleotides match TRBD1. Per germline, CDR1 SGDLS and CDR2 YYNGEE. This CDR3 spans 16 amino acids. Losses at the gene ends were 3 bases for V and 2 bases for J; bases not matched to a gene: 6.

This clone was seen only a few times. V usage is TRBV25-1 and J usage is TRBJ2-1; 9 bases line up with TRBD1. V shed 5 bases and J 8 bases; nucleotides not matched to a gene: 10. The CDR3 sequence is 15 residues long. From germline, CDR1 is MGHDK and CDR2 SYGVNS. The CDR3 reads CASSTPGQGPHEQFF. CDR3 nucleotides: TGTGCCAGCAGTACCCCGGGACAGGGTCCCCATGAGCAGTTCTTC.

The V gene is TRBV2, the J gene TRBJ2-3, with D maybe TRBD2 (7 bases). The CDR3 sequence is 17 residues long. Trimming took 6 bases from V and 7 from J, leaving 26 bases between them. Germline V gene data show CDR1 as SNHLY and CDR2 as FYNNEI. The CDR3 spells CASRPNRGAGAQNTQYF. In DNA form, the CDR3 reads TGTGCCAGCAGGCCCAACCGGGGGGCGGGGGCGCAGAATACGCAGTATTTT.

V and J are TRBV9 and TRBJ2-7; 7 bases fit TRBD1. CDR3 length: 13 amino acids. Germline V gene data show CDR1 as SGDLS and CDR2 as YYNGEE. V gave up 0 bases and J gave up 6 bases; unmatched junction bases: 3. The CDR3: CASSVDRGSEQYF. CDR3 sequence (DNA): TGTGCCAGCAGCGTAGACAGGGGAAGCGAGCAGTACTTC.

This clone turned up a few times. The junction shows a germline mismatch at one end, possibly a read error. This chain joins TRBV7-7 and TRBJ1-2; 9 positions agree with TRBD1. CDR3 length: 16 amino acids. In germline, CDR1 is SSHAT, CDR2 FNYEAQ (reference sequence). The CDR3, as DNA: TGTGCTAGCAGCTTAGCGAGGACAGGGGCTTTCTATGGCTACACCTTC. Residues: CASSLARTGAFYGYTF.

The chain carries TRBV19 and TRBJ1-5, with a tentative D call TRBD1 (6 bases). V lost 7 bases and J lost 1, with 14 bases in between. Germline V gene sequence: CDR1 LNHDA, CDR2 SQIVND (reference sequence). The CDR3 consists of 15 residues. The CDR3 DNA is TGTGCCAGTATGGCGGGGGCCTTGAGCAATCAGCCCCAGCATTTT. Its translation: CASMAGALSNQPQHF.

This sequence joins TRBV10-3 and TRBJ1-1; the D is unclear. The CDR3 extends over 12 amino acids. Germline lookup yields CDR1 ENHRY and CDR2 SYGVKD. The germline V and J ends were trimmed by 0 bases and 5 bases, with 4 bases remaining between them. CDR3 region: CAISESQTEAFF. CDR3 in DNA: TGTGCCATCAGTGAGTCACAGACTGAAGCTTTCTTT.